The source of this T cell receptor beta chain is a study of B cell selection in AIRE deficiency. The V and J ends lost 0 bases and 13 bases respectively, with 21 bases between them. The germline V gene encodes CDR1 SGHVS and CDR2 FQNEAQ. The CDR3 totals 16 residues. Sorted regulatory T cells were CD4-positive, CD25-high and CD127-low or negative. Per the original methods: Pooled Tregs gave some 5x10^4 patient and over 8.5x10^4 donor TCRbeta sequences. The assay was immunoSEQ multiplex PCR, and TCRdb's table has in-frame clones only and misses some. The V and J calls and clone size were taken over from that table, and D and trimming were inferred from the DNA. The sample has about 22,000 clones, about 94% seen once. Study-wide points: Of over 3,500 shared Treg TCRbeta sequences, over 25% were healthy-only, just under 9.5% patient-only. Healthy Tconv contained roughly two fifths of shared healthy Treg sequences; only TCRbeta sequenced.

Details on this clone: The antigen remains unidentified.

The receptor's source is a human donor with AIRE deficiency. The sample consisted of Tregs sorted from PBMCs. This sequence joins TRBV7-8 and TRBJ2-2; D may be TRBD2 (5 bases). The CDR3 DNA reads TGTGCCAGCAGCTTAGCTCAGGTTGCGGGTTCCTCCCCGCTGTTTTTT. Encoded protein: CASSLAQVAGSSPLFF.